This is a list of T cell receptor beta chains from one sample in a study of T cells after yellow fever vaccination. TCRdb re-called the 5' RACE reads with MiXCR, one entry per CDR3 protein. The sample contains a few hundred thousand distinct CDR3 sequences, around 13% of which appear only once. The sample in question was CD4+ T cells sorted from PBMCs, obtained 45 days after the yellow fever booster vaccination. These receptors came from a young man who received the YFV17D yellow fever vaccine. The CDR3 runs from the conserved cysteine through the conserved F or W. Fields, in order: V gene, J gene, CDR3 protein.

v_call: TRBV5-1
j_call: TRBJ1-5
cdr3_aa: CASSLIGGSNQPQHF

v_call: TRBV7-2
j_call: TRBJ2-5
cdr3_aa: CASNRQGGQETQYF

v_call: TRBV12-3/TRBV12-4
j_call: TRBJ2-7
cdr3_aa: CASSTQGAYEQYF

v_call: TRBV7-9
j_call: TRBJ1-5
cdr3_aa: CASSHGTGFQPQHF

v_call: TRBV20-1
j_call: TRBJ2-1
cdr3_aa: CSASRGVLAGAAYNEQFF

v_call: TRBV5-5
j_call: TRBJ1-2
cdr3_aa: CASSLADYVGYGYTF

v_call: TRBV29-1
j_call: TRBJ1-4
cdr3_aa: CSGTETNEKLFF

v_call: TRBV19
j_call: TRBJ2-7
cdr3_aa: CASSIAHLGGTGSYEQYF

v_call: TRBV7-2
j_call: TRBJ1-1
cdr3_aa: CASSFAGGTEAFF

v_call: TRBV23-1
j_call: TRBJ2-7
cdr3_aa: CASSQGLGYEQYF

v_call: TRBV7-8
j_call: TRBJ1-5
cdr3_aa: CASSPRFNQPQHF

v_call: TRBV19
j_call: TRBJ2-7
cdr3_aa: CASSIDPRYEQYF

v_call: TRBV4-2
j_call: TRBJ1-1
cdr3_aa: CAMGLGHRFSEAFF

v_call: TRBV3-1
j_call: TRBJ2-3
cdr3_aa: CASSQEGDETQYF

v_call: TRBV28
j_call: TRBJ1-2
cdr3_aa: CAILGPGGADYGYTF

v_call: TRBV27
j_call: TRBJ2-1
cdr3_aa: CASSFGSSGRGEQFF

v_call: TRBV4-3
j_call: TRBJ2-7
cdr3_aa: CASSQDVAGAYEQYF

v_call: TRBV30
j_call: TRBJ2-6
cdr3_aa: CAGTTGSLGANVLTF

v_call: TRBV19
j_call: TRBJ2-6
cdr3_aa: CASSAAGQGASGANVLTF

v_call: TRBV20-1
j_call: TRBJ1-2
cdr3_aa: CSASGGANGYTF

v_call: TRBV20-1
j_call: TRBJ1-4
cdr3_aa: CSARVGTGRNEKLFF

v_call: TRBV20-1
j_call: TRBJ2-7
cdr3_aa: CSALRDGYEQYF

v_call: TRBV10-3
j_call: TRBJ2-3
cdr3_aa: CAIKEGRSTDTQYF

v_call: TRBV6-2/TRBV6-3
j_call: TRBJ2-7
cdr3_aa: CASSYSIEASYEQYF

v_call: TRBV6-5
j_call: TRBJ2-4
cdr3_aa: CASSYSWQAKNIQYF

v_call: TRBV7-9
j_call: TRBJ1-1
cdr3_aa: CASSTNREMNTEAFF

v_call: TRBV7-2
j_call: TRBJ2-2
cdr3_aa: CASSRSTGQTNTGELFF

v_call: TRBV12-3/TRBV12-4
j_call: TRBJ2-5
cdr3_aa: CASKKTVQETQYF

v_call: TRBV7-9
j_call: TRBJ2-1
cdr3_aa: CASSFAGRTAGEQFF

v_call: TRBV10-3
j_call: TRBJ2-7
cdr3_aa: CAIKQDYEQYF

v_call: TRBV4-3
j_call: TRBJ1-2
cdr3_aa: CASSQGHRYGYTF

v_call: TRBV10-3
j_call: TRBJ2-7
cdr3_aa: CAISDMSLRYEQYF

v_call: TRBV9
j_call: TRBJ2-1
cdr3_aa: CASSVGGGHFYNEQFF

v_call: TRBV20-1
j_call: TRBJ2-3
cdr3_aa: CSARYGAPDTQYF

v_call: TRBV5-4
j_call: TRBJ2-7
cdr3_aa: CASSFATSGSLDEQYF

v_call: TRBV12-3/TRBV12-4
j_call: TRBJ1-4
cdr3_aa: CASTRPGASEKLFF

v_call: TRBV27
j_call: TRBJ2-7
cdr3_aa: CASSLSPGQGYEQYF

v_call: TRBV6-5
j_call: TRBJ2-7
cdr3_aa: CASSYGRAGTSSYEQYF

v_call: TRBV5-5
j_call: TRBJ2-1
cdr3_aa: CASSWGQGVRGAREFF

v_call: TRBV3-1
j_call: TRBJ1-5
cdr3_aa: CASSQFGSNQPQHF

v_call: TRBV5-1
j_call: TRBJ2-2
cdr3_aa: CASSTDRVPTGELFF

v_call: TRBV9
j_call: TRBJ2-2
cdr3_aa: CASSPTGTANTGELFF

v_call: TRBV6-1
j_call: TRBJ2-3
cdr3_aa: CASRGQGADTQYF

v_call: TRBV10-3
j_call: TRBJ2-7
cdr3_aa: CAISESEYYEQYF

v_call: TRBV5-1
j_call: TRBJ2-7
cdr3_aa: CASSLGLGTGQYF

v_call: TRBV7-6
j_call: TRBJ2-3
cdr3_aa: CASSLAFRGAPPGDTQYF

v_call: TRBV15
j_call: TRBJ2-2
cdr3_aa: CATSNAGELFF

v_call: TRBV7-2
j_call: TRBJ2-7
cdr3_aa: CASSRGEFVKEQYF

v_call: TRBV27
j_call: TRBJ2-7
cdr3_aa: CASRDRIYEQYF

v_call: TRBV12-3/TRBV12-4
j_call: TRBJ2-7
cdr3_aa: CASSFSRKEQYF